The 4 T cell receptor beta chains presented below share a single source sample, sequenced in a study of patients and donors after allogeneic stem cell transplantation. TCRdb ran MiXCR on the RT-PCR reads and lists one entry per CDR3 protein. This sample yields roughly 960,000 distinct CDR3 sequences, of which roughly 18% are seen a single time; 6% belongs to the top ten. The sample comprised blood, either unsorted or a sorted T cell fraction (not recorded which). The receptor set was obtained from a human donor who was either an allogeneic HSCT recipient or a stem cell or donor lymphocyte infusion donor (not recorded which). It is not recorded whose cells these are; they may come from a transplant donor.

Only a few counts were recorded for this clonotype. This sequence joins TRBV18 and TRBJ2-7; 7 positions agree with TRBD1. Trimming cost V 0 bases and J 3 bases; bases outside gene matches: 5. The CDR3 is made up of 15 amino acids. Germline assignment: CDR1 KGHSH and CDR2 LQKENI. In DNA, the CDR3 is TGTGCCAGCTCACCACCGGGACAGAGGAACTACGAGCAGTACTTC. This translates into CASSPPGQRNYEQYF. The variable domain in full, completed from reference TRBV18 and TRBJ2-7, reads NAGVMQNPRHLVRRRGQEARLRCSPMKGHSHVYWYRQLPEEGLKFMVYLQKENIIDESGMPKERFSAEFPKEGPSILRIQQVVRGDSAAYFCASSPPGQRNYEQYFGPGTRLTVT.

This clonotype was detected a few times. This sequence joins TRBV9 and TRBJ2-7; 8 nucleotides match TRBD1. V was pared by 2 bases and J by 3 bases, with 7 bases of the junction left unmatched. Germline-derived CDR1 and CDR2 are SGDLS and YYNGEE. CDR3 size: 15 residues. In nucleotides, the CDR3 is TGTGCCAGCAGCGTGAGGGACAGGCACAACTACGAGCAGTACTTC. Its translation is CASSVRDRHNYEQYF. Full variable domain (outside the CDR3, taken from reference TRBV9 and TRBJ2-7): DSGVTQTPKHLITATGQRVTLRCSPRSGDLSVYWYQQSLDQGLQFLIQYYNGEERAKGNILERFSAQQFPDLHSELNLSSLELGDSALYFCASSVRDRHNYEQYFGPGTRLTVT.

This clonotype showed up just a few times. The chain couples TRBV12-3 or TRBV12-4 to TRBJ2-2; perhaps TRBD1 as D (6 bases). The V and J ends lost 5 bases and 1 base respectively, with 14 bases between them. The CDR3 runs to 16 residues. The CDR3 is CASSPRKTGNTGELFF. The CDR3 nucleotides are TGTGCCAGCAGTCCTCGCAAGACAGGGAACACCGGGGAGCTGTTTTTT.

This clonotype has more than one count but fewer than ten. The chain employs TRBV24-1 and TRBJ1-2; no firm D call. Trimming removed 4 bases at V and 11 bases at J, with 10 bases between. Germline CDR1 reads KGHDR; CDR2 reads SFDVKD. The CDR3 totals 11 residues. The CDR3 reads CATSEAGRYTF. The CDR3 region has the DNA TGTGCCACCAGTGAGGCCGGACGTTACACCTTC.